This T cell receptor (beta chain) was recovered during a study of tissue T cells after allogeneic stem cell transplantation. The time point: mouse harvest day 14 after allogeneic transplant. Tail vein injection delivered 10^7 T-cell-depleted bone marrow cells and 10^6 splenic CD5+ T cells. Points from the study as a whole: In patients and mice, blood and spleen missed much of tissue repertoire. The patient cohort was small and clinically heterogeneous, with limited sampling depth.

This clone turned up a few times. Its specificity is not known. Any gene name here is a mouse gene name. The read terminates 1 residue ahead of where the CDR3 ends, so the germline J gene completes it. The assay was immunoSEQ multiplex PCR, and TCRdb's table has in-frame clones only and misses some. The data contain around 6,800 clones, approximately 35% of them seen just once; the ten biggest clones take up roughly 6%. The junction had 7 bases not matched to a gene; V was cut back by 4 bases and J by 0 bases. The CDR3 consists of 17 residues. Germline CDR1 reads KGHPV; CDR2 reads FQNQEV (reference sequence).

The TCR originated in a female BALB/c mouse given C57BL/6 T cells with graft-versus-host disease after an allogeneic hematopoietic cell transplant. The sample taken for sequencing was skin. The chain joins TRBV26 to TRBJ2-2, with 8 bases lining up with TRBD2. The CDR3: CASSPGLGGSNTGQLYF. The CDR3 DNA, read in part, is TGTGCCAGCAGTCCTGGCTTGGGGGGGTCAAACACCGGGCAGCTCTAC.